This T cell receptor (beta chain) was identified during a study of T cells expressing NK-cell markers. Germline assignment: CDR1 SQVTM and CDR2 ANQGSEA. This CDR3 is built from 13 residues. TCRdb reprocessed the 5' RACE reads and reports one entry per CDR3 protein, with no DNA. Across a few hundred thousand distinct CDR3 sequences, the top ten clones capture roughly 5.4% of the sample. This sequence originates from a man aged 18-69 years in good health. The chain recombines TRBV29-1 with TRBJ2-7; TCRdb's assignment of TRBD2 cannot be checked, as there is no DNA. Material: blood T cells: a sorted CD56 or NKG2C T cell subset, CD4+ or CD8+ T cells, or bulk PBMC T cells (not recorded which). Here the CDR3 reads CSAAGLAKYEQYF.